Each of the 20 T cell receptor beta chains below was sequenced from the same sample in a study of TIL therapy for anti-PD-1-resistant metastatic lung cancer. As to time point: pre-treatment sample, taken before nivolumab and TIL therapy. This was the immunoSEQ v3 assay. Sequencing was performed with immunoSEQ multiplex PCR; in TCRdb, only in-frame clones are kept and a portion is missing. The repertoire holds about 49,000 clones, about 80% seen once, with about 16% in the top ten. Sequencing was performed on blood, taken at baseline. These TCRs come from a man aged 70-80 years with non-small cell lung cancer.

The V call is TRBV4-1, the J call TRBJ2-7; 7 bases agree with TRBD2. Trimming removed 1 base from V and 3 bases from J; junction bases left unmatched: 6. Germline assignment: CDR1 MGHRA and CDR2 YSYEKL. The CDR3 length is 15 residues. The CDR3 reads CASSQAPSGIYEQYF. CDR3 in DNA: TGCGCCAGCAGCCAAGCCCCTAGCGGAATCTACGAGCAGTACTTC.

This rearrangement joins TRBV19 to TRBJ2-7; 9 bases are shared with TRBD2. V was clipped by 5 bases and J by 7 bases; unmatched bases: 9. The CDR3 spans 14 residues. The germline V gene has CDR1 LNHDA and CDR2 SQIVND (reference sequence). The chain's CDR3 is CASSFGGRGSEQYF. Written as DNA, the CDR3 is TGTGCCAGTAGTTTCGGCGGGAGGGGGAGTGAGCAGTACTTC.

This chain connects TRBV10-3 to TRBJ2-1; 10 bases align to TRBD2. V shed 0 bases, J shed 5 bases, and the junction held 4 bases outside the gene matches. From germline, CDR1 is ENHRY and CDR2 SYGVKD. The CDR3 is 16 amino acids. Here the CDR3 DNA reads TGTGCCATCAGTGAGTCAGGACTAGCGGCCGACAATGAGCAGTTCTTC. Translated: CAISESGLAADNEQFF.

The chain employs TRBV19 and TRBJ2-7, with 12 bases aligning to TRBD2. Germline V gene data show CDR1 as LNHDA and CDR2 as SQIVND (reference sequence). V lost 3 bases to trimming and J lost 0 bases; unmatched junction nucleotides: 3. The CDR3 runs 16 residues. The CDR3 nucleotides are TGTGCCAGTAGTATGAGGACTAGCGGGGTCTCCTACGAGCAGTACTTC. Protein: CASSMRTSGVSYEQYF.

The CDR3 sequence is CASSLEAYGSYEQYF. CDR3 in DNA: TGTGCCAGCAGCTTAGAGGCGTACGGCTCCTACGAGCAGTACTTC. The rearrangement joins TRBV7-2 to TRBJ2-7; D call uncertain. The CDR3 consists of 15 residues. The ends were cut back, 1 base at V and 0 bases at J, with 10 bases in the middle. CDR1 SGHTA and CDR2 FQGNSA come from the germline V gene.

The gene calls are TRBV6-5 and TRBJ2-7, with D hard to call. This CDR3 has 12 residues. Germline V gene sequence: CDR1 MNHEY, CDR2 SVGAGI. Trimming removed 5 bases at V and 3 bases at J, with 8 bases between. The CDR3 DNA sequence: TGTGCCAGCAGTAGAGACGGCTACGAGCAGTACTTC. Its protein product is CASSRDGYEQYF.

This clone showed up just once. This chain connects TRBV19 to TRBJ2-1; 10 nucleotides align to TRBD1. After removal of 10 bases from V and 1 base from J, the junction contained 7 bases not matched to a gene. This CDR3 region has 15 residues. The V gene's germline CDR1 is LNHDA and CDR2 SQIVND (reference sequence). The CDR3 is CATRQGAGSYNEQFF. Written as DNA, the CDR3 is TGTGCCACCAGACAGGGGGCTGGGTCCTACAATGAGCAGTTCTTC.

This clone has more than one count but fewer than ten. The rearrangement joins TRBV30 to TRBJ2-7; TRBD1 matches at 7 bases. The CDR3 is 14 residues long. V was pared by 3 bases and J by 5 bases, with 10 bases of the junction left unmatched. Germline V gives CDR1 GTSNPN, CDR2 SVGIG (reference sequence). The CDR3 reads CAWSGGQVSDEQYF. The CDR3 DNA reads TGTGCCTGGAGCGGCGGACAGGTTAGCGACGAGCAGTACTTC.

The V call is TRBV30, the J call TRBJ2-5, with TRBD2 as a possible D gene (5 bases). Germline V lookup: CDR1 GTSNPN, CDR2 SVGIG (reference sequence). The CDR3 runs 13 residues. Trimming removed 5 bases from V and 1 base from J, with 11 bases in between. The CDR3 DNA follows: TGTGCCTGGGCCACGGGGAGCCAAGAGACCCAGTACTTC. Translated, it gives CAWATGSQETQYF.

The chain has TRBV19 and TRBJ1-2; 8 bases map to TRBD1. Trimming cost V 5 bases and J 3 bases; bases outside gene matches: 11. Germline-derived CDR1 and CDR2 are LNHDA and SQIVND (reference sequence). CDR3 length equals 16 residues. DNA for the CDR3: TGTGCCAGTAGTTGGGGTCAAGGGACAGGCGACTATGGCTACACCTTC. Translated: CASSWGQGTGDYGYTF.

The chain joins TRBV18 to TRBJ2-1; D remains ambiguous. CDR1 KGHSH and CDR2 LQKENI come from the germline V gene. Between the trimmed V and J ends, which lost 3 bases and 6 bases, there was a span of 9 bases. CDR3 length equals 13 residues. The CDR3 DNA reads as TGTGCCAGCTCACCGGTTAGTTCCAATGAGCAGTTCTTC. Encoded protein: CASSPVSSNEQFF.

J is TRBJ2-3 and V is TRBV19; TRBD1 matches 7 bases. J was trimmed by 0 bases and V by 10 bases; bases with no gene match: 7. In germline, CDR1 is LNHDA, CDR2 SQIVND (reference sequence). The CDR3 contains 14 residues. CDR3 loop: CATDPTGSTDTQYF. The CDR3 region has the DNA TGTGCCACGGATCCGACAGGGAGCACAGATACGCAGTATTTT. Full variable domain (rest looked up from reference TRBV19 and TRBJ2-3): DGGITQSPKYLFRKEGQNVTLSCEQNLNHDAMYWYRQDPGQGLRLIYYSQIVNDFQKGDIAEGYSVSREKKESFPLTVTSAQKNPTAFYLCATDPTGSTDTQYFGPGTRLTVL.

The genes are TRBV5-1 and TRBJ2-1; D may be TRBD1 (6 bases). V lost 0 bases, J lost 13 bases, and 14 bases lay in between. There are 13 residues in the CDR3. In germline, CDR1 is SGHRS, CDR2 YFSETQ. The CDR3 loop reads CASSLGQVLPQFF. Here the CDR3 DNA reads TGCGCCAGCAGCTTGGGACAGGTTCTCCCTCAGTTCTTC.

V gene TRBV28 combines with J gene TRBJ2-7; D is unclear. Trimming cost V 0 bases and J 2 bases, with 14 bases left between them. The CDR3 runs to 16 residues. The germline V gene has CDR1 MDHEN and CDR2 SYDVKM. This chain's CDR3 is CASSLWGSLSTYEQYF. In nucleotides, the CDR3 is TGTGCCAGCAGTTTATGGGGTAGCCTCTCCACCTACGAGCAGTACTTC.

This clone was seen a few times. The chain is built from TRBV4-3 and TRBJ1-1; 10 bases match TRBD1. This CDR3 region has 14 residues. J gave up 4 bases and V 4 bases, and 3 bases lay outside the gene matches. The germline V gene encodes CDR1 LGHNA and CDR2 YSLEER. The CDR3 here is CASSPGQGSTEAFF. DNA for the CDR3: TGCGCCAGCAGCCCGGGACAGGGGAGCACTGAAGCTTTCTTT.

The chain is built from TRBV10-2 and TRBJ2-6; tentatively, D is TRBD1 or TRBD2 (5 bases each). This CDR3 contains 15 residues. Germline V CDR1 and CDR2: WSHSY, SAAADI. V dropped 2 bases and J dropped 3 bases, with 8 bases sitting between them. The CDR3 sequence: CASSEEGLGANVLTF. CDR3 DNA sequence: TGCGCCAGCAGTGAGGAGGGGCTTGGGGCCAACGTCCTGACTTTC.

This sequence joins TRBV11-3 and TRBJ2-3; 11 positions agree with TRBD2. Germline V CDR1 and CDR2: SGHNT, YENEEA. V lost 5 bases to trimming and J lost 7 bases; unmatched junction nucleotides: 5. CDR3 length equals 14 residues. The CDR3 bases are TGTGCCAGCAGCATAGCGGGAGGGTCGAATACGCAGTATTTT. Its translation is CASSIAGGSNTQYF. The full variable domain, in which reference TRBV11-3 and TRBJ2-3 provide the parts outside the CDR3, is EAGVVQSPRYKIIEKKQPVAFWCNPISGHNTLYWYLQNLGQGPELLIRYENEEAVDDSQLPKDRFSAERLKGVDSTLKIQPAELGDSAVYLCASSIAGGSNTQYFGPGTRLTVL.

The count of this clone is one. The rearrangement uses TRBV28 and TRBJ2-2; D unclear. Germline CDR1 is MDHEN and CDR2 is SYDVKM. V lost 2 bases and J lost 2, with 9 bases in between. This CDR3 has 15 residues. In DNA, the CDR3 is TGTGCCAGCAGTTTAGACCGGAGAAACACCGGGGAGCTGTTTTTT. Translating it yields CASSLDRRNTGELFF.

The chain employs TRBV5-5 and TRBJ2-5; TRBD2 agrees at 14 bases. J lost 5 bases, V lost 4 bases, and 10 bases had no gene match. Germline V gene data show CDR1 as SGHKS and CDR2 as YYEKEE (reference sequence). The CDR3 contains 17 residues. CDR3 region: CASSPGTSGSLGETQYF. The CDR3, as DNA: TGTGCCAGCAGCCCCGGGACTAGCGGGAGCTTGGGCGAGACCCAGTACTTC.

The rearrangement links TRBV15 to TRBJ2-1, with 9 bases lining up with TRBD2. Trimming removed 0 bases from V and 4 bases from J; junction bases left unmatched: 4. The germline CDR1 and CDR2 sequences are LNHNV and YYDKDF (reference sequence). The CDR3 runs 16 residues. The CDR3 protein is CATSRDPTSGYNEQFF. For the CDR3, the DNA is TGTGCCACCAGCAGAGATCCAACTAGCGGGTACAATGAGCAGTTCTTC.